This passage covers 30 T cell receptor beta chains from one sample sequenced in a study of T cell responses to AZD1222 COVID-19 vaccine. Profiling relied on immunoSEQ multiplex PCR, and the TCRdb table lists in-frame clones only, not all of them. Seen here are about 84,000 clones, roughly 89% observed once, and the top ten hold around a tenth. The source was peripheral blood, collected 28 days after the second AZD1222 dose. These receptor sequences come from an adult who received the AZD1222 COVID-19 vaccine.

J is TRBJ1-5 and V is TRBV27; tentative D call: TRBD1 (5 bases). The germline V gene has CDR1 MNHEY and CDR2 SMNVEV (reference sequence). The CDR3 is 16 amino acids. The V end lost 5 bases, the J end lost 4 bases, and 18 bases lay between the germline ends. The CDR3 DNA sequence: TGTGCCAGCAGTCCAGGGCCGGGCCGACAGAATCAGCCCCAGCATTTT. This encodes CASSPGPGRQNQPQHF.

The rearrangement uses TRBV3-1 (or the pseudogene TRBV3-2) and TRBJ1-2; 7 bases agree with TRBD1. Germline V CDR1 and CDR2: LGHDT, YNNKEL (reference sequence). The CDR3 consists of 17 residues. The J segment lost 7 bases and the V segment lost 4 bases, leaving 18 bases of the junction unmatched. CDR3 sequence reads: CASSRQLGTVRGVGYTF. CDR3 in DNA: TGTGCCAGCAGCCGACAACTGGGGACAGTTCGCGGTGTTGGCTACACCTTC.

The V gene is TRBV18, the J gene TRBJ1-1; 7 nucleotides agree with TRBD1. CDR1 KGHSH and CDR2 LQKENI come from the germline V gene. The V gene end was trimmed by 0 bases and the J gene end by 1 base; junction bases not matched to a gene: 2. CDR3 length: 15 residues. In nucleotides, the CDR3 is TGTGCCAGCTCACCACCGGGGGACAGGAACACTGAAGCTTTCTTT. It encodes CASSPPGDRNTEAFF.

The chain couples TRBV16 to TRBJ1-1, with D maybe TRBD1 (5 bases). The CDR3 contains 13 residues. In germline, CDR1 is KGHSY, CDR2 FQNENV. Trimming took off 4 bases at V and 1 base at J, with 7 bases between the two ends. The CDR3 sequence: CASSLDRNTEAFF. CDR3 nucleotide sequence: TGTGCCAGCAGCCTAGACAGGAACACTGAAGCTTTCTTT.

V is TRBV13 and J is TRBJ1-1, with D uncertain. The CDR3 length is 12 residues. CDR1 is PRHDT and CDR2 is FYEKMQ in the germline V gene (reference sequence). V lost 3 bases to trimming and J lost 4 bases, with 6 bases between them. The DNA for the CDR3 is TGTGCCAGCAGCTTGACGGCCACTGAAGCTTTCTTT. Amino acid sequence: CASSLTATEAFF.

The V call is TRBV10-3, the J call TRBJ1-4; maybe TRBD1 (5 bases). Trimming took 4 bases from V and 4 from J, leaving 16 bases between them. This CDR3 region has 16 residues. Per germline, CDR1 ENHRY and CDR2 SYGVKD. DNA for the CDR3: TGTGCCATCAGTGCCACGGTTTCAAGGGGTAATGAAAAACTGTTTTTT. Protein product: CAISATVSRGNEKLFF.

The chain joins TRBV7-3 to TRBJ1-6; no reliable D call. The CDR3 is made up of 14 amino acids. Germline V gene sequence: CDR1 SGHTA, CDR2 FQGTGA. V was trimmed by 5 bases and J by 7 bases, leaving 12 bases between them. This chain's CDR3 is CASSRQGTNSPLHF. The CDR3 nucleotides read TGTGCCAGCAGCCGCCAAGGAACGAATTCACCCCTCCACTTT.

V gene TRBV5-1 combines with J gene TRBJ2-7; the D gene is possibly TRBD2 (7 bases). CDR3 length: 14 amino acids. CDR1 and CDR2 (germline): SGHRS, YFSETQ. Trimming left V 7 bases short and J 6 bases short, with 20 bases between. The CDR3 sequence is CASGLEGGDREQYF. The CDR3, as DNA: TGCGCCAGCGGACTTGAAGGGGGGGATCGCGAGCAGTACTTC.

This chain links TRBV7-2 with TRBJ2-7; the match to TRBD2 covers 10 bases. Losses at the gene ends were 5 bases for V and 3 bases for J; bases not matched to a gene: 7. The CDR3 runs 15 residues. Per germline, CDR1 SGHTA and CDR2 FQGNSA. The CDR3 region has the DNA TGTGCCAGCAGCGAAGGGGCTAGCGGGGGCTACGAGCAGTACTTC. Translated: CASSEGASGGYEQYF. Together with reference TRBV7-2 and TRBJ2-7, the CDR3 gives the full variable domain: GAGVSQSPSNKVTEKGKDVELRCDPISGHTALYWYRQSLGQGLEFLIYFQGNSAPDKSGLPSDRFSAERTGGSVSTLTIQRTQQEDSAVYLCASSEGASGGYEQYFGPGTRLTVT.

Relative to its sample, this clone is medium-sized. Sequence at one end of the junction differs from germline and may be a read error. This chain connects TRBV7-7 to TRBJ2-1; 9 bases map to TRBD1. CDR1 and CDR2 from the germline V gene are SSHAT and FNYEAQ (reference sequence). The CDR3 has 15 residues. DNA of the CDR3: TGTGCTAGCAGCCAGGGACAGGGTGTGGGCAATGAGCAGTTCTTC. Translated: CASSQGQGVGNEQFF.

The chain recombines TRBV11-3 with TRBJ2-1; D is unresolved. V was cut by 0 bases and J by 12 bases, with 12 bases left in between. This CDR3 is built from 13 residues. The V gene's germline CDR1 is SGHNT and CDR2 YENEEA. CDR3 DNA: TGTGCCAGCAGCTTAGAGCAGGCCCCCCCGCAGTTCTTC. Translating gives CASSLEQAPPQFF.

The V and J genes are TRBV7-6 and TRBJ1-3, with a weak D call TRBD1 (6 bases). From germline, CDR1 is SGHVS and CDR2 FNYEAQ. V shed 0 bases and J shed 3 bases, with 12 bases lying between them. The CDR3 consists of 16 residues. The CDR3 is CASSLAGGAVGNTIYF. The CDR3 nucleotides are TGTGCCAGCAGCTTAGCCGGGGGGGCGGTTGGAAACACCATATATTTT.

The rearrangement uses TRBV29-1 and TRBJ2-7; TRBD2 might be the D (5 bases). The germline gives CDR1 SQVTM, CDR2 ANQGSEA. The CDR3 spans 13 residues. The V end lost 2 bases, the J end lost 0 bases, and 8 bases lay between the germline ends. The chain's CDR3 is CSVESRDSYEQYF. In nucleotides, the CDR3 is TGCAGCGTTGAAAGTCGGGACTCCTACGAGCAGTACTTC.

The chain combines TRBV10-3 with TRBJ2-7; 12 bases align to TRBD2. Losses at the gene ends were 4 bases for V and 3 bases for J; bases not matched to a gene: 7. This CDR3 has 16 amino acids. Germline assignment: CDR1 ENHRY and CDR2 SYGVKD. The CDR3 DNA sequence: TGTGCCATCAGTGGGGCTAGCGGGGGGGATATCTACGAGCAGTACTTC. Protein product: CAISGASGGDIYEQYF.

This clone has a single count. CDR3 loop: CATKTGTGGFSEAFF. As DNA, the CDR3 is TGTGCCACCAAGACCGGGACAGGGGGTTTTTCTGAAGCTTTCTTT. The genes are TRBV6-5 and TRBJ1-1, with 11 positions matching TRBD1. This CDR3 contains 15 residues. After removal of 10 bases from V and 6 bases from J, the junction contained 13 bases not matched to a gene. Germline assignment: CDR1 MNHEY and CDR2 SVGAGI.

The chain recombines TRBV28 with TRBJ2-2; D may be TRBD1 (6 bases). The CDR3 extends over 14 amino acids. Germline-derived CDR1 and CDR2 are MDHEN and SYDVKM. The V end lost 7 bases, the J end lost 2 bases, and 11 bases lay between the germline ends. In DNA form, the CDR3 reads TGTGCCAGCACCCAGGGGTCAAACACCGGGGAGCTGTTTTTT. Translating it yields CASTQGSNTGELFF. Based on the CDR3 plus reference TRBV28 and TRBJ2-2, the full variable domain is DVKVTQSSRYLVKRTGEKVFLECVQDMDHENMFWYRQDPGLGLRLIYFSYDVKMKEKGDIPEGYSVSREKKERFSLILESASTNQTSMYLCASTQGSNTGELFFGEGSRLTVL.

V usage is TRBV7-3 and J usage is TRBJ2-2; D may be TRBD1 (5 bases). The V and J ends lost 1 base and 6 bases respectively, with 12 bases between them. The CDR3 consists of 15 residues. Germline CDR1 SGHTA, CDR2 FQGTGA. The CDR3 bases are TGTGCCAGCAGCTTAATGCAGGGTAACCCCGGGGAGCTGTTTTTT. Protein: CASSLMQGNPGELFF.

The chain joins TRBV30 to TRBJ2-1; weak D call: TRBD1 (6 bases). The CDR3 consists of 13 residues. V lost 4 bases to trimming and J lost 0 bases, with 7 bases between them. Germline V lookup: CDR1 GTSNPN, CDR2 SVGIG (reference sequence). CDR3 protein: CAWMTGSYNEQFF. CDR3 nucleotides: TGTGCCTGGATGACAGGCTCCTACAATGAGCAGTTCTTC.

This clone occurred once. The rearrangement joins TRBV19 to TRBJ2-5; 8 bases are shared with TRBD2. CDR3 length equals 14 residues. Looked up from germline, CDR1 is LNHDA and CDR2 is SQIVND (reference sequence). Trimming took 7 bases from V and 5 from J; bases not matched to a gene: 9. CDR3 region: CASKGTSGVETQYF. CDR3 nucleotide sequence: TGTGCCAGTAAGGGAACTAGCGGCGTGGAGACCCAGTACTTC. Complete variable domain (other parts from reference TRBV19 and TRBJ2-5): DGGITQSPKYLFRKEGQNVTLSCEQNLNHDAMYWYRQDPGQGLRLIYYSQIVNDFQKGDIAEGYSVSREKKESFPLTVTSAQKNPTAFYLCASKGTSGVETQYFGPGTRLLVL.

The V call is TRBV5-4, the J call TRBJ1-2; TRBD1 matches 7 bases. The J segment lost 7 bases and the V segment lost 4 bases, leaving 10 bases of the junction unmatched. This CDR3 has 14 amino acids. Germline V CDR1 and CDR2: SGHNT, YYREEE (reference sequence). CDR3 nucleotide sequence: TGTGCCAGCAGCCGCGACAGGGCTCAAGGTGGCTACACCTTC. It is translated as CASSRDRAQGGYTF.

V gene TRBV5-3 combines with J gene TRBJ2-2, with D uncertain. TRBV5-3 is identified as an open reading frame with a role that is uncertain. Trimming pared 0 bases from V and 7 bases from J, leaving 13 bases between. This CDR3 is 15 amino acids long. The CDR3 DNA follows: TGTGCCAGAAGCTTGGAGGCAGGTTTACGCGGGGAGCTGTTTTTT. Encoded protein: CARSLEAGLRGELFF.

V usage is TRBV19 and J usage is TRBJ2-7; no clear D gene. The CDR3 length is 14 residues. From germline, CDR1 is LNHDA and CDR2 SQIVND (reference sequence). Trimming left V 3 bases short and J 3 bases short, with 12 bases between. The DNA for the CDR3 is TGTGCCAGTAGTATCAGTCTCAGTCGCTACGAGCAGTACTTC. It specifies CASSISLSRYEQYF.

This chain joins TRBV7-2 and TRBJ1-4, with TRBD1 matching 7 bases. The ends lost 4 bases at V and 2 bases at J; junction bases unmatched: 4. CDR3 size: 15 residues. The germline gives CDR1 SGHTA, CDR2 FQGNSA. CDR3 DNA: TGTGCCAGCAGCTCTCGACAGGGTACTAATGAAAAACTGTTTTTT. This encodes CASSSRQGTNEKLFF.

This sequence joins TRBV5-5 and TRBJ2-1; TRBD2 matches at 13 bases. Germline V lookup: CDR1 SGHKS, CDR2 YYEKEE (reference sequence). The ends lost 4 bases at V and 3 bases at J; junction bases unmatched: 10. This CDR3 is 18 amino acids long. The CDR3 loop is CASSPLAGGRVRYNEQFF. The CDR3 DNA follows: TGTGCCAGCAGCCCACTAGCGGGGGGGCGAGTGCGCTACAATGAGCAGTTCTTC. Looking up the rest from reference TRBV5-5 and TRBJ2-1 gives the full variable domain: DAGVTQSPTHLIKTRGQQVTLRCSPISGHKSVSWYQQVLGQGPQFIFQYYEKEERGRGNFPDRFSARQFPNYSSELNVNALLLGDSALYLCASSPLAGGRVRYNEQFFGPGTRLTVL.

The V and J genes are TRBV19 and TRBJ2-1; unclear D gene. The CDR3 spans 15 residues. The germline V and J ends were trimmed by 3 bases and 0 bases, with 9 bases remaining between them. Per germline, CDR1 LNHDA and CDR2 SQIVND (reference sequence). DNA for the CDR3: TGTGCCAGTAGTATCTCTCCGGGCTCCTACAATGAGCAGTTCTTC. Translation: CASSISPGSYNEQFF.

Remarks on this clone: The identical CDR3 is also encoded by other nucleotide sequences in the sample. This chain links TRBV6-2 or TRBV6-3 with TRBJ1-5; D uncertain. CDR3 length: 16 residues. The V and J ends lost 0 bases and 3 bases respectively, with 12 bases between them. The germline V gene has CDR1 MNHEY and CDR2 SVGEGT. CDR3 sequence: CASSYSGALSNQPQHF. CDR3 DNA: TGTGCCAGCAGTTACTCGGGAGCCCTCTCCAATCAGCCCCAGCATTTT.

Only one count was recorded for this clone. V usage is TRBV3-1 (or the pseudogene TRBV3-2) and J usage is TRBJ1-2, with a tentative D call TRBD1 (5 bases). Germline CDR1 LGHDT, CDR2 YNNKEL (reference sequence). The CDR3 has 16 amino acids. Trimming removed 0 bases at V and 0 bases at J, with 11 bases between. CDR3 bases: TGTGCCAGCAGCCAAGATCCTGGACAACCTAACTATGGCTACACCTTC. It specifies CASSQDPGQPNYGYTF.

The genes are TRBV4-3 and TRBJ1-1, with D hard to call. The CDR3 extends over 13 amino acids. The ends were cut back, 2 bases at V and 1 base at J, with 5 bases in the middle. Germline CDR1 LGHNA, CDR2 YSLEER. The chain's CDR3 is CASSQNGNTEAFF. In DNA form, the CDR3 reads TGCGCCAGCAGCCAAAACGGGAACACTGAAGCTTTCTTT.

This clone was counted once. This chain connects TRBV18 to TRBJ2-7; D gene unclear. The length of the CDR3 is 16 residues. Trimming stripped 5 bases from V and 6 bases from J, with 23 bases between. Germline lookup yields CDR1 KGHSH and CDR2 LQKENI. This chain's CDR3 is CASSFPGGSLLGEQYF. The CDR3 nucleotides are TGTGCCAGCTCATTTCCCGGCGGCTCCCTTTTAGGCGAGCAGTACTTC.

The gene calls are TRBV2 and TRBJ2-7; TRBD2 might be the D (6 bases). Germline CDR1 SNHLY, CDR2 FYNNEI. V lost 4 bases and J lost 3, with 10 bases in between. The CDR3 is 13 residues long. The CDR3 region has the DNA TGTGCCAGCAGTGGGGGGGAAGGCTACGAGCAGTACTTC. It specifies CASSGGEGYEQYF.